Presented here are 5 T cell receptor beta chains from one specimen sequenced in a study of PD-L1 blockade in urothelial cancer (dated by TCRdb to between 2016 and 2019). Libraries were built with the immunoSEQ multiplex PCR assay. The immuneACCESS repertoire file appears here via TCRdb, limited to in-frame rearrangements. These files lack a portion of the clones; in checked studies, under half of the deficit traces to unresolved V genes, and the cause of the others is not known. The sample table shows tens of thousands of clones, and roughly 87% are seen once. Clones ranked in the top ten supply roughly 14% of the sample. Per the publication, the time point label means: pretreatment peripheral blood. Sequenced material: PBMCs, taken around atezolizumab (anti-PD-L1) treatment. These receptors originate from a woman between 55 and 75 years old with urothelial cancer.

The V and J genes are TRBV7-2 and TRBJ2-3, with a weak D call TRBD2 (6 bases). V gave up 5 bases and J gave up 8 bases, with 20 bases separating them. From germline, CDR1 is SGHTA and CDR2 FQGNSA. This CDR3 comprises 15 residues. The CDR3 here is CASSPVGLASGTQYF. CDR3 nucleotide sequence: TGTGCCAGCAGCCCCGTTGGTCTAGCGTCTGGTACGCAGTATTTT.

CDR3 amino acids: CASRTAYEQYF. Here the CDR3 DNA reads TGTGCCAGCAGGACAGCCTACGAGCAGTACTTC. The chain carries TRBV2 and TRBJ2-7; weak D call: TRBD1 (5 bases). The CDR3 contains 11 residues. Germline CDR1 is SNHLY and CDR2 is FYNNEI. Trimming left V 6 bases short and J 2 bases short, with 5 bases between.

The table lists this clone with a few counts. The chain links TRBV28 to TRBJ2-5; unclear D gene. V dropped 3 bases and J dropped 7 bases, with 18 bases sitting between them. The germline CDR1 and CDR2 sequences are MDHEN and SYDVKM. CDR3 length equals 15 residues. In DNA, the CDR3 is TGTGCCAGCAGTTTGGTACGTCGGTTGGGCTTGACCCAGTACTTC. This encodes CASSLVRRLGLTQYF.

The chain's CDR3 is CASSIRAGDQPQHF. In nucleotides, the CDR3 is TGTGCCAGTAGTATTCGGGCAGGGGATCAGCCCCAGCATTTT. The V gene is TRBV19, the J gene TRBJ1-5; a weak D match, TRBD1 (6 bases). V lost 3 bases to trimming and J lost 5 bases, with 11 bases between them. Germline CDR1 LNHDA, CDR2 SQIVND (reference sequence). The CDR3 runs 14 residues.

The CDR3 DNA is TGTGCCAGCAGACCCCCCACTAGCGTTTCTAGCACAGATACGCAGTATTTT. Translation: CASRPPTSVSSTDTQYF. The gene calls are TRBV2 and TRBJ2-3; TRBD2 matches 7 bases. The CDR3 loop spans 17 amino acids. CDR1 is SNHLY and CDR2 is FYNNEI in the germline V gene. The V segment lost 6 bases and the J segment 0 bases; nucleotides outside the gene matches: 12.